This passage covers 30 T cell receptor beta chains from one sample sequenced in a study of blood T cell repertoires in COVID-19 (dated by TCRdb to 2020 to 2021). Library construction relied on the immunoSEQ multiplex PCR assay. TCRdb obtained this table from immuneACCESS and retained in-frame rearrangements with V and J assigned. These tables miss some clones; where compared with another copy, unresolved V genes account for less than half of the shortfall, and the remainder is unexplained. The sample table records 70,000 or so clones; around 84% of these occur just once. The ten largest clones add up to 3.5% to 4.5% of the sample. The sample taken for sequencing was peripheral blood. The source is a man in his fifties or sixties with acute or convalescent COVID-19.

This clone was detected a few times. The gene calls are TRBV2 and TRBJ1-5; D is unresolved. This CDR3 region has 12 residues. Between the trimmed V and J ends, which lost 6 bases and 12 bases, there was a span of 15 bases. Per germline, CDR1 SNHLY and CDR2 FYNNEI. CDR3: CASSLEARHQHF. The DNA for the CDR3 is TGTGCCAGCAGCTTAGAAGCGCGGCACCAGCATTTT.

This clone was seen just once. This chain connects TRBV19 to TRBJ2-2, with D maybe TRBD1 (7 bases). Trimming shortened V by 7 bases and J by 0 bases, and 15 bases separated the two germline ends. Germline V CDR1 and CDR2: LNHDA, SQIVND (reference sequence). CDR3 size: 16 residues. The CDR3, as DNA: TGTGCCAGTACCGGGGGACAGAGAACGAACACCGGGGAGCTGTTTTTT. This translates into CASTGGQRTNTGELFF.

V and J are TRBV5-1 and TRBJ2-7; no firm D call. V was trimmed by 7 bases and J by 3 bases, leaving 5 bases between them. Germline lookup yields CDR1 SGHRS and CDR2 YFSETQ. This CDR3 is built from 10 residues. In nucleotides, the CDR3 is TGCGCCAGCTCCCGCTACGAGCAGTACTTC. Translating gives CASSRYEQYF.

This rearrangement joins TRBV5-1 to TRBJ1-6; 9 bases map to TRBD1. The germline gives CDR1 SGHRS, CDR2 YFSETQ. J lost 9 bases, V lost 4 bases, and 8 bases had no gene match. CDR3 length equals 15 residues. This CDR3 reads CASSEEQGASSPLHF. In nucleotides, the CDR3 is TGCGCCAGCAGCGAAGAACAGGGGGCCAGTTCACCCCTCCACTTT.

The table lists this clone with a count of one. CDR3 sequence: CASSLALAAYNEQFF. The DNA of the CDR3 is TGTGCCAGCAGCTTAGCCCTAGCGGCGTACAATGAGCAGTTCTTC. The chain recombines TRBV11-2 with TRBJ2-1; 7 bases map to TRBD2. The V gene's germline CDR1 is SGHAT and CDR2 FQNNGV. CDR3 length: 15 amino acids. V shed 1 base and J 4 bases; nucleotides not matched to a gene: 4.

The J gene is TRBJ1-2, the V gene TRBV4-1, with D maybe TRBD1 (6 bases). The germline CDR1 and CDR2 sequences are MGHRA and YSYEKL. CDR3 length: 14 amino acids. Trimming left V 2 bases short and J 6 bases short, with 13 bases between. DNA for the CDR3: TGCGCCAGCAGCCAAAAAACAGGGAGTCATGGCTACACCTTC. It is translated as CASSQKTGSHGYTF.

There are a few counts of this clone. This rearrangement joins TRBV7-9 to TRBJ1-1; perhaps TRBD1 as D (5 bases). Per germline, CDR1 SEHNR and CDR2 FQNEAQ (reference sequence). The V and J ends lost 6 bases and 0 bases respectively, with 17 bases between them. This CDR3 is built from 16 residues. The CDR3 is CASRDRGETMNTEAFF. The DNA for the CDR3 is TGTGCCAGCAGGGACCGGGGGGAGACCATGAACACTGAAGCTTTCTTT.

The chain recombines TRBV29-1 with TRBJ2-7; 8 bases align to TRBD1. Trimming at V came to 3 bases and at J to 4 bases, leaving 5 bases not matched to a gene. The germline V gene encodes CDR1 SQVTM and CDR2 ANQGSEA. The CDR3 spans 13 residues. In DNA, the CDR3 is TGCAGCGTTGAGGGGACAGGAGGATACGAGCAGTACTTC. It yields the protein CSVEGTGGYEQYF.

The chain links TRBV29-1 to TRBJ2-1; 9 bases match TRBD2. In germline, CDR1 is SQVTM, CDR2 ANQGSEA. V lost 5 bases, J lost 7 bases, and 6 bases stayed unmatched. The CDR3 runs to 13 residues. CDR3 in amino acids: CSVRGGAWNEQFF. DNA for the CDR3: TGCAGCGTTCGCGGGGGGGCTTGGAATGAGCAGTTCTTC.

This chain uses TRBV9 with TRBJ2-1; 7 nucleotides match TRBD1. Per the germline V gene, CDR1 is SGDLS and CDR2 is YYNGEE. This CDR3 has 15 amino acids. V lost 2 bases and J lost 2; bases outside the gene matches: 4. CDR3 protein: CASSVWDSPYNEQFF. In nucleotides, the CDR3 is TGTGCCAGCAGCGTCTGGGACAGTCCCTACAATGAGCAGTTCTTC.

The gene calls are TRBV6-5 and TRBJ1-1; D is ambiguous. With 2 bases removed from V and 5 bases from J, the gap between germline ends came to 12 bases. The CDR3 length is 14 residues. In germline, CDR1 is MNHEY, CDR2 SVGAGI. The CDR3 loop reads CASSYEAGGTEAFF. The CDR3 coding sequence is TGTGCCAGCAGTTACGAGGCGGGTGGGACTGAAGCTTTCTTT.

The chain employs TRBV10-3 and TRBJ2-7, with D tentatively TRBD2 (6 bases). CDR1 is ENHRY, CDR2 SYGVKD, per germline. CDR3 length: 15 amino acids. The V end lost 0 bases, the J end lost 1 base, and 10 bases lay between the germline ends. The CDR3 DNA is TGTGCCATCAGTGAGTCGGTGGCGGGGTCCTACGAGCAGTACTTC. It codes for CAISESVAGSYEQYF.

CDR3 sequence (DNA): TGTGCCAGCAGGGACACCCAGAGCACAGATACGCAGTATTTT. Amino acids: CASRDTQSTDTQYF. The genes are TRBV2 and TRBJ2-3; possible D gene TRBD1, 5 bases. Per germline, CDR1 SNHLY and CDR2 FYNNEI. V lost 6 bases and J 0 bases, leaving 10 bases between the germline ends. This CDR3 comprises 14 residues. The variable domain in full, completed from reference TRBV2 and TRBJ2-3, reads EPEVTQTPSHQVTQMGQEVILRCVPISNHLYFYWYRQILGQKVEFLVSFYNNEISEKSEIFDDQFSVERPDGSNFTLKIRSTKLEDSAMYFCASRDTQSTDTQYFGPGTRLTVL.

This rearrangement joins TRBV5-1 to TRBJ1-2; 7 nucleotides match TRBD1. The CDR3 covers 14 residues. Germline V gene sequence: CDR1 SGHRS, CDR2 YFSETQ. J gave up 4 bases and V 1 base, and 4 bases lay outside the gene matches. The CDR3 spells CASSLTGASYGYTF. CDR3 nucleotides: TGCGCCAGCAGCTTGACAGGGGCGTCCTATGGCTACACCTTC.

The chain has TRBV24-1 and TRBJ2-7; TRBD2 might be the D (5 bases). V shed 11 bases and J shed 0 bases, with 16 bases lying between them. CDR1 is KGHDR and CDR2 is SFDVKD in the germline V gene. The CDR3 length is 14 residues. Written as DNA, the CDR3 is TGTGCCAGCGCTAACGGGAAGTGCTCCTACGAGCAGTACTTC. As protein: CASANGKCSYEQYF.

V gene TRBV5-4 combines with J gene TRBJ2-7; 8 bases are shared with TRBD2. The CDR3 is made up of 14 amino acids. The germline gives CDR1 SGHNT, CDR2 YYREEE (reference sequence). The ends lost 2 bases at V and 5 bases at J; junction bases unmatched: 6. CDR3 DNA: TGTGCCAGCAGCTTCAAAGCGGGGGACGACGAGCAGTACTTC. Residues: CASSFKAGDDEQYF.

V usage is TRBV21-1 and J usage is TRBJ1-6; no DNA check was done on the table's D call, TRBD1. TRBV21-1 is marked as a pseudogene. The CDR3 extends over 16 amino acids. The CDR3: CASSKDIPNYNSPLHF. The CDR3 coding sequence is TGTGCCAGCAGCAAAGACATTCCCAACTATAATTCACCCCTCCACTTT.

The CDR3 region has the DNA TGTGCCAGCAGACATCCGGGACTAGCGGGAGTGGAGGAGACCCAGTACTTC. It is translated as CASRHPGLAGVEETQYF. The J gene is TRBJ2-5, the V gene TRBV2; 14 nucleotides line up with TRBD2. The CDR3 sequence is 17 residues long. CDR1 is SNHLY and CDR2 is FYNNEI in the germline V gene. V was pared by 6 bases and J by 5 bases, with 11 bases of the junction left unmatched.

V and J are TRBV5-1 and TRBJ1-5; D gene unclear. Germline V gives CDR1 SGHRS, CDR2 YFSETQ. This CDR3 has 8 residues. V dropped 6 bases and J dropped 10 bases, with 2 bases sitting between them. The CDR3 spells CASIPQHF. In DNA form, the CDR3 reads TGCGCCAGCATACCCCAGCATTTT.

CDR3 in amino acids: CASSFGTGGIQPQHF. The DNA for the CDR3 is TGTGCCAGCAGCTTCGGGACAGGGGGCATTCAGCCCCAGCATTTT. This chain connects TRBV5-6 to TRBJ1-5; TRBD1 matches at 12 bases. V dropped 2 bases and J dropped 6; count of bases not matched to a gene: 3. Germline V gene lookup returns CDR1 SGHDT and CDR2 YYEEEE. This CDR3 comprises 15 residues.

The gene calls are TRBV19 and TRBJ2-2; 7 nucleotides agree with TRBD1. Trimming removed 8 bases from V and 1 base from J; junction bases left unmatched: 7. Per germline, CDR1 LNHDA and CDR2 SQIVND (reference sequence). CDR3 length: 15 amino acids. CDR3 sequence: CASSGQDRNTGELFF. CDR3 nucleotides: TGTGCCAGTTCAGGACAGGACAGGAACACCGGGGAGCTGTTTTTT.

The V and J genes are TRBV6-5 and TRBJ1-5; 8 bases map to TRBD1. This CDR3 has 14 amino acids. V was pared by 9 bases and J by 4 bases, with 8 bases of the junction left unmatched. CDR1 and CDR2 (germline): MNHEY, SVGAGI. DNA of the CDR3: TGTGCCAGTCACCGGGACAGGAGTAATCAGCCCCAGCATTTT. Protein product: CASHRDRSNQPQHF.

In its sample, this clone was seen once. The genes are TRBV18 and TRBJ2-3, with 7 bases matching TRBD2. CDR1 and CDR2 from the germline V gene are KGHSH and LQKENI. The V gene end was trimmed by 3 bases and the J gene end by 4 bases; junction bases not matched to a gene: 7. The CDR3 runs to 15 residues. The CDR3: CASSPGLSTPDTQYF. Written as DNA, the CDR3 is TGTGCCAGCTCACCGGGACTATCTACCCCAGATACGCAGTATTTT.

The chain employs TRBV5-1 and TRBJ1-1; a possible D gene is TRBD1 (6 bases). Trimming removed 0 bases from V and 3 bases from J, with 12 bases in between. The CDR3 covers 15 residues. Germline loops: CDR1 SGHRS, CDR2 YFSETQ. The CDR3 region is CASSLDPGVDTEAFF. The CDR3 DNA reads as TGCGCCAGCAGCTTGGACCCAGGGGTTGACACTGAAGCTTTCTTT. Using reference TRBV5-1 and TRBJ1-1 for the parts outside the CDR3, the full variable domain is KAGVTQTPRYLIKTRGQQVTLSCSPISGHRSVSWYQQTPGQGLQFLFEYFSETQRNKGNFPGRFSGRQFSNSRSEMNVSTLELGDSALYLCASSLDPGVDTEAFFGQGTRLTVV.

This clone appeared once. This chain connects TRBV18 to TRBJ2-1, with TRBD2 matching 12 bases. The CDR3 runs to 15 residues. Germline lookup yields CDR1 KGHSH and CDR2 LQKENI. J gave up 9 bases and V 6 bases, and 9 bases lay outside the gene matches. The CDR3 region is CASSYGTSGWFEQFF. CDR3 DNA: TGTGCCAGCTCGTACGGGACTAGCGGGTGGTTTGAGCAGTTCTTC.

The chain links TRBV27 to TRBJ2-1; 10 bases are a match to TRBD2. This CDR3 region has 17 residues. The germline CDR1 and CDR2 sequences are MNHEY and SMNVEV (reference sequence). V was clipped by 1 base and J by 0 bases; unmatched bases: 3. The CDR3 coding sequence is TGTGCCAGCAGTTTATGGTCTAGCGGGAGCTCCTACAATGAGCAGTTCTTC. This gives the protein CASSLWSSGSSYNEQFF.

This rearrangement joins TRBV5-6 to TRBJ2-1, with a tentative D call TRBD2 (6 bases). There are 16 residues in the CDR3. V lost 2 bases, J lost 8 bases, and 20 bases lay in between. In germline, CDR1 is SGHDT, CDR2 YYEEEE. The CDR3 bases are TGTGCCAGCAGCTTATCCTTGCGGGATAGACCTGATGAGCAGTTCTTC. It encodes CASSLSLRDRPDEQFF.

The CDR3, as DNA: TGTGCCACCAGCAGCAGATTGAATCAGCCCCAGCATTTT. Its protein is CATSSRLNQPQHF. The genes are TRBV15 and TRBJ1-5; D remains unclear. Germline loops: CDR1 LNHNV, CDR2 YYDKDF (reference sequence). The CDR3 sequence is 13 residues long. Trimming stripped 3 bases from V and 4 bases from J, with 7 bases between.

This chain connects TRBV2 to TRBJ1-6; TRBD1 is a possible D gene (5 bases). The CDR3 covers 15 residues. Trimming cost V 2 bases and J 10 bases, with 15 bases left between them. Germline assignment: CDR1 SNHLY and CDR2 FYNNEI. Written as DNA, the CDR3 is TGTGCCAGCAGTGAAACTAGCCAGGGCCGCTCACCCCTCCACTTT. Translation gives CASSETSQGRSPLHF.

This sequence joins TRBV29-1 and TRBJ1-5; a weak D match, TRBD1 (6 bases). Germline V gene lookup returns CDR1 SQVTM and CDR2 ANQGSEA. Trimming took 1 base from V and 4 from J, leaving 20 bases between them. The CDR3 is made up of 17 amino acids. Here the CDR3 DNA reads TGCAGCGTTGAAGCAGGCCCAGGGGAAGGGCCTAATCAGCCCCAGCATTTT. It codes for CSVEAGPGEGPNQPQHF.